These T cell receptor beta chains were read from a single sample in a study of post-analysis software for immune sequencing data. MiXCR was run by TCRdb on the PCR reads, yielding one entry per CDR3 protein. The table lists more than 500,000 distinct CDR3 sequences, around a third of them singletons. The sequenced sample consisted of blood. The receptor set was obtained from a girl aged 2 to 17 with multiple sclerosis. Both conserved end residues are part of each CDR3. Fields, in order: J gene, D gene, CDR3 length, clone size, V gene, CDR3 DNA, CDR3 protein. A D gene is named only where the DNA matches it firmly. Expanded clones are given a class, and other clones once, few, many or no size at all.

J: TRBJ2-3; D: TRBD2; length: 14; size: -; V: TRBV29-1; DNA: TGCAGCGTTGAAGAGGGGAGGGTAGCGGATACGCAGTATTTT; CDR3: CSVEEGRVADTQYF
J: TRBJ2-5; D: -; length: 14; size: -; V: TRBV11-3; DNA: TGTGCCAGCAGCTTAAGAAGCAGGGGAGAGACCCAGTACTTC; CDR3: CASSLRSRGETQYF
J: TRBJ2-5; D: -; length: 11; size: -; V: TRBV11-2; DNA: TGTGCCAGCATCCACCCGGAGACCCAGTACTTC; CDR3: CASIHPETQYF
J: TRBJ1-1; D: TRBD1; length: 15; size: -; V: TRBV25-1; DNA: TGTGCCAGCAGTGGCCTCGGGACAGGGGACACTGAAGCTTTCTTT; CDR3: CASSGLGTGDTEAFF
J: TRBJ1-2; D: -; length: 13; size: -; V: TRBV29-1; DNA: TGCAGCGTTGAAGATAGGACAGTGGCCGGCTACACCTTC; CDR3: CSVEDRTVAGYTF
J: TRBJ2-3; D: -; length: 15; size: -; V: TRBV6-2/TRBV6-3; DNA: TGTGCCAGCAGTTCCAGCTTGGTCATCACAGATACGCAGTATTTT; CDR3: CASSSSLVITDTQYF
J: TRBJ1-1; D: -; length: 16; size: -; V: TRBV10-3; DNA: TGTGCCATCAGTCCACAGGTCGCCCTCGGGAACACTGAAGCTTTCTTT; CDR3: CAISPQVALGNTEAFF
J: TRBJ2-2; D: TRBD2; length: 15; size: -; V: TRBV7-2; DNA: TGTGCCAGCAGCCTGAGTCTAGCGGGGGTCGGGGAGCTGTTTTTT; CDR3: CASSLSLAGVGELFF
J: TRBJ2-7; D: TRBD1; length: 12; size: -; V: TRBV29-1; DNA: TGCAGCGTTACGGGACAGCCCTACGAGCAGTACTTC; CDR3: CSVTGQPYEQYF
J: TRBJ2-4; D: TRBD2; length: 15; size: few; V: TRBV29-1; DNA: TGCAGCGTTGAGGGAGGGTCACTAGCCAAAAACATTCAGTACTTC; CDR3: CSVEGGSLAKNIQYF
J: TRBJ2-2; D: -; length: 13; size: -; V: TRBV25-1; DNA: TGTGCCAGCAAGTGGGGGCAGAGCGGGGAGCTGTTTTTT; CDR3: CASKWGQSGELFF
J: TRBJ1-1; D: TRBD1; length: 14; size: once; V: TRBV12-3/TRBV12-4; DNA: TGTGCCGGCAGTTTGGGGGCTGGGACAGGGCAAGCTTTCTTT; CDR3: CAGSLGAGTGQAFF
J: TRBJ2-3; D: TRBD2; length: 17; size: -; V: TRBV20-1; DNA: TGCAGTGCCGTGACTAGCGGGGGGGAAAACGATCTAGATACGCAGTATTTT; CDR3: CSAVTSGGENDLDTQYF
J: TRBJ2-5; D: -; length: 14; size: few; V: TRBV12-3/TRBV12-4; DNA: TGTGCCAGCAGTTTACTAGCCTTCGGGGAGACCCAGTACTTC; CDR3: CASSLLAFGETQYF
J: TRBJ1-2; D: TRBD1; length: 11; size: -; V: TRBV29-1; DNA: TGCAGCGTTGAAGAGCCAGGGGGTTCCACCTTC; CDR3: CSVEEPGGSTF
J: TRBJ1-5; D: -; length: 13; size: few; V: TRBV10-3; DNA: TGTGCCATCACTGAAGGACAGTATCAGCCCCAGCATTTT; CDR3: CAITEGQYQPQHF
J: TRBJ1-2; D: -; length: 11; size: -; V: TRBV29-1; DNA: TGCAGCGGGCGGGATGGCTATGGCTACACCTTC; CDR3: CSGRDGYGYTF
J: TRBJ2-7; D: -; length: 14; size: few; V: TRBV7-9; DNA: TGTGCCAGCAGCTCTCGGGACTTGTCCTACGAGCAGTACTTC; CDR3: CASSSRDLSYEQYF
J: TRBJ2-3; D: -; length: 15; size: few; V: TRBV3-1; DNA: TGTGCCAGCAGCCAATCAGCGGGCCCAAGGGGTACGCAGTATTTT; CDR3: CASSQSAGPRGTQYF
J: TRBJ2-3; D: -; length: 16; size: -; V: TRBV28; DNA: TGTGCCAGCAGTGGTCCGGGACTCAAAATCGGGGATACGCAGTATTTT; CDR3: CASSGPGLKIGDTQYF
J: TRBJ2-1; D: TRBD1; length: 15; size: -; V: TRBV12-3/TRBV12-4; DNA: TGTGCCAGCAGGACACAGGGGGAACGGGGCAATGAGCAGTTCTTC; CDR3: CASRTQGERGNEQFF
J: TRBJ1-1; D: TRBD1; length: 13; size: few; V: TRBV29-1; DNA: TGCAGCGCACGGGGACAGGGGTCCACTGAAGCTTTCTTT; CDR3: CSARGQGSTEAFF
J: TRBJ2-5; D: -; length: 11; size: -; V: TRBV27; DNA: TGTGCCAGCGTGACCGGGGAGACCCAGTACTTC; CDR3: CASVTGETQYF
J: TRBJ2-7; D: TRBD2; length: 17; size: once; V: TRBV20-1; DNA: TGCAGTGCCACGGGACTACCTAGCCCTATAAGCTCCTACGAGCAGTACTTC; CDR3: CSATGLPSPISSYEQYF
J: TRBJ2-5; D: TRBD2; length: 16; size: -; V: TRBV20-1; DNA: TGCAGTGCTAAAAAACCGGGACTAGGATATAAAGAGACCCAGTACTTC; CDR3: CSAKKPGLGYKETQYF
J: TRBJ2-5; D: TRBD2; length: 16; size: -; V: TRBV4-2; DNA: TGTGCCAGCAGCCGATCAATCAGCGGGGGGGAAGAGACCCAGTACTTC; CDR3: CASSRSISGGEETQYF
J: TRBJ2-3; D: -; length: 17; size: few; V: TRBV10-3; DNA: TGTGCCATCAGTGAGTCGGGGGCTCGCGTCTCCACAGATACGCAGTATTTT; CDR3: CAISESGARVSTDTQYF
J: TRBJ1-5; D: TRBD1; length: 13; size: few; V: TRBV20-1; DNA: TGCAGTGCGCCCGACAGGGGATGGCAGCCCCAGCATTTT; CDR3: CSAPDRGWQPQHF
J: TRBJ2-5; D: -; length: 14; size: many; V: TRBV5-1; DNA: TGCGCCAGCAGCTTGGGACCTGTACAAGAGACCCAGTACTTC; CDR3: CASSLGPVQETQYF
J: TRBJ2-1; D: -; length: 13; size: many; V: TRBV11-2; DNA: TGTGCCAGCAGCCCCTGGCGGGACAATGAGCAGTTCTTC; CDR3: CASSPWRDNEQFF
J: TRBJ2-1; D: TRBD1; length: 17; size: -; V: TRBV20-1; DNA: TGCAGTGCTAGAGGTGGACAGGGACCCAGCTCCTACAATGAGCAGTTCTTC; CDR3: CSARGGQGPSSYNEQFF
J: TRBJ1-2; D: -; length: 15; size: -; V: TRBV4-1; DNA: TGCGCCAGCAGCCAAGTAGCCAGAACTAACTATGGCTACACCTTC; CDR3: CASSQVARTNYGYTF
J: TRBJ1-2; D: -; length: 18; size: -; V: TRBV5-6; DNA: TGTGCCAGCAGCTTGGAGCAGGGTGGTGCGGATTCTCCAGAGGGCTACACCTTC; CDR3: CASSLEQGGADSPEGYTF
J: TRBJ1-2; D: TRBD1; length: 14; size: -; V: TRBV11-2; DNA: TGTGCCAGCAGACGGCCGGGACAGGGACGTGGCTACACCTTC; CDR3: CASRRPGQGRGYTF
J: TRBJ2-6; D: -; length: 18; size: few; V: TRBV3-1; DNA: TGTGCCAGCAGCCAAGAAACGGGGGCCAACTCTGGGGCCAACGTCCTGACTTTC; CDR3: CASSQETGANSGANVLTF
J: TRBJ2-1; D: TRBD2; length: 14; size: few; V: TRBV4-1; DNA: TGCGCCAGCAGCCGACTAGCGTCCTACAATGAGCAGTTCTTC; CDR3: CASSRLASYNEQFF
J: TRBJ2-7; D: TRBD1; length: 16; size: -; V: TRBV7-2; DNA: TGTGCCAGCAGCTATAGCGGTGACAGGGGGCGCTACGAGCAGTACTTC; CDR3: CASSYSGDRGRYEQYF
J: TRBJ1-2; D: TRBD1; length: 17; size: -; V: TRBV15; DNA: TGTGCCACCAGCAGAGATCCCAGGACAGGGACGAACTATGGCTACACCTTC; CDR3: CATSRDPRTGTNYGYTF
J: TRBJ1-3; D: -; length: 15; size: once; V: TRBV11-2; DNA: TGTGCCAGCAGCTCAGAGGGGATCTCTGGAAACACCATATATTTT; CDR3: CASSSEGISGNTIYF
J: TRBJ2-2; D: -; length: 16; size: few; V: TRBV24-1; DNA: TGTGCCACCAGTGGGATCGGCCTCGGTAGCACCGGGGAGCTGTTTTTT; CDR3: CATSGIGLGSTGELFF
J: TRBJ2-3; D: -; length: 15; size: few; V: TRBV7-8; DNA: TGTGCCAGCAGCCCAGAGGGCCTCGACACAGATACGCAGTATTTT; CDR3: CASSPEGLDTDTQYF
J: TRBJ1-5; D: -; length: 13; size: -; V: TRBV12-3/TRBV12-4; DNA: TGTGCCAGCACTGGGAATAGCAATCAGCCCCAGCATTTT; CDR3: CASTGNSNQPQHF
J: TRBJ1-5; D: TRBD1; length: 17; size: -; V: TRBV15; DNA: TGTGCCACCAGCAGAGAACCCAGGGGACAGGGCAATCAGCCCCAGCATTTT; CDR3: CATSREPRGQGNQPQHF
J: TRBJ2-3; D: TRBD2; length: 15; size: many; V: TRBV12-3/TRBV12-4; DNA: TGTGCCAGCAGTTTAGGCGGGGGAGGCACAGATACGCAGTATTTT; CDR3: CASSLGGGGTDTQYF
J: TRBJ2-1; D: TRBD1; length: 16; size: -; V: TRBV6-2/TRBV6-3; DNA: TGTGCCAGCAGTTGGGGGGGACAGGGGCCAGGGAATGAGCAGTTCTTC; CDR3: CASSWGGQGPGNEQFF
J: TRBJ2-3; D: TRBD1; length: 15; size: -; V: TRBV25-1; DNA: TGTGCCAGCAGCGGAGACAGGGAGTATTCAGATACGCAGTATTTT; CDR3: CASSGDREYSDTQYF
J: TRBJ1-2; D: TRBD1; length: 14; size: -; V: TRBV5-1; DNA: TGCGCCAGCAGCTTGGAGGACAGGGACTATGGCTACACCTTC; CDR3: CASSLEDRDYGYTF
J: TRBJ2-3; D: TRBD2; length: 17; size: -; V: TRBV20-1; DNA: TGCAGTGCTAGAGATTCGCAGCGGGGGGTGTTCACAGATACGCAGTATTTT; CDR3: CSARDSQRGVFTDTQYF
J: TRBJ1-1; D: -; length: 14; size: few; V: TRBV15; DNA: TGTGCCACCAGCAGAGATGGGGGGTACACTGAAGCTTTCTTT; CDR3: CATSRDGGYTEAFF
J: TRBJ2-1; D: -; length: 13; size: -; V: TRBV5-1; DNA: TGCGCCAGCAGCCTGAATGGTAGCAATGAGCAGTTCTTC; CDR3: CASSLNGSNEQFF
J: TRBJ2-3; D: -; length: 15; size: few; V: TRBV20-1; DNA: TGCAGTGCCCGACGGGGTCTAGGCCTCACAGATACGCAGTATTTT; CDR3: CSARRGLGLTDTQYF
J: TRBJ2-3; D: TRBD2; length: 15; size: many; V: TRBV6-6; DNA: TGTGCCAGCAGTTATTGGGCGGGGGGCACAGATACGCAGTATTTT; CDR3: CASSYWAGGTDTQYF
J: TRBJ2-5; D: TRBD2; length: 16; size: -; V: TRBV19; DNA: TGTGCCAGTAGTTCGCAGCGGGGGGCATACCAAGAGACCCAGTACTTC; CDR3: CASSSQRGAYQETQYF
J: TRBJ2-1; D: TRBD2; length: 14; size: many; V: TRBV28; DNA: TGTGCCAGCATCGGGACTAGACCCCTCAATGAGCAGTTCTTC; CDR3: CASIGTRPLNEQFF
J: TRBJ2-7; D: TRBD2; length: 16; size: -; V: TRBV6-2/TRBV6-3; DNA: TGTGCCAGCAACCCAGCTCCAGCGGGGGGATCCTACGAGCAGTACTTC; CDR3: CASNPAPAGGSYEQYF